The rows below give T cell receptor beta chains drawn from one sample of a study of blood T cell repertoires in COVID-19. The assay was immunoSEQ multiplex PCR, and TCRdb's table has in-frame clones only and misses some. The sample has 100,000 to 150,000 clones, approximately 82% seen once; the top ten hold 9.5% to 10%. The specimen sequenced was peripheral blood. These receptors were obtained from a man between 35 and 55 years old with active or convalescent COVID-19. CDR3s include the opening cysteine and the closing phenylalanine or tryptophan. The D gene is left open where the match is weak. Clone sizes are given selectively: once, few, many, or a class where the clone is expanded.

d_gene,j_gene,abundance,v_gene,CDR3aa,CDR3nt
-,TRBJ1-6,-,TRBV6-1,CASSDGVGRTYNSPLHF,TGTGCCAGCAGTGACGGGGTCGGGAGGACCTATAATTCACCCCTCCACTTT
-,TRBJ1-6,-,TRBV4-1,CASSQDPGYSSYNSPLHF,TGCGCCAGCAGCCAAGATCCAGGGTATTCGTCCTATAATTCACCCCTCCACTTT
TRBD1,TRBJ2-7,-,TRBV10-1,CASSPGTGLHEQYF,TGCGCCAGCAGTCCCGGGACAGGACTTCACGAGCAGTACTTC
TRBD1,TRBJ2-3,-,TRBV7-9,CASSPRAPQGASTDTQYF,TGTGCCAGCAGCCCTAGGGCCCCACAGGGGGCGAGCACAGATACGCAGTATTTT
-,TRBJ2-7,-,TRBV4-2,CASSQEAGTYEQYF,TGTGCCAGCAGCCAGGAGGCCGGGACCTACGAGCAGTACTTC
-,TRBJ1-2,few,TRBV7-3,CASSPGREYGYTF,TGTGCCAGCAGCCCCGGCAGGGAATATGGCTACACCTTC
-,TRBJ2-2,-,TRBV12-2,CASRLAAHSLGTENTGELFF,TGTGCAAGTCGCTTAGCGGCCCACTCGCTCGGGACAGAGAACACCGGGGAGCTGTTTTTT
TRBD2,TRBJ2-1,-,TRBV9,CASSTRAGTSGDEQFF,TGTGCCAGCAGCACGAGGGCGGGGACTAGCGGGGATGAGCAGTTCTTC
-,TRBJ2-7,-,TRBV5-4,CASSPPRADFYEQYF,TGTGCCAGCAGCCCCCCTCGTGCAGACTTCTACGAGCAGTACTTC
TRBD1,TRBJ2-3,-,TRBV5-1,CASSIGQEAPDTQYF,TGCGCCAGCAGCATAGGACAGGAAGCACCTGATACGCAGTATTTT
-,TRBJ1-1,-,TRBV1,CTSSHPQTRNTEAFF,TGCACCAGCAGCCATCCACAGACAAGGAACACTGAAGCTTTCTTT
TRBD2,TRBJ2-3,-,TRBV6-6,CASSGSGLAGTDTQYF,TGTGCCAGCAGTGGATCGGGGCTAGCGGGGACAGATACGCAGTATTTT
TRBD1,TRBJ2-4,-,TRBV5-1,CASSLSGQAMKNIQYF,TGCGCCAGCAGCCTAAGCGGACAGGCGATGAAAAACATTCAGTACTTC
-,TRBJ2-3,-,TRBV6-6,CASSRGPDTQYF,TGTGCCAGCAGTCGGGGCCCAGATACGCAGTATTTT
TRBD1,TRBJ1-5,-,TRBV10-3,CAISDETGGHQPQHF,TGTGCCATCAGTGATGAGACAGGGGGCCATCAGCCCCAGCATTTT
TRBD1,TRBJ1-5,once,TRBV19,CASSVNRGPNQPQHF,TGTGCCAGTAGTGTTAACAGGGGTCCCAATCAGCCCCAGCATTTT
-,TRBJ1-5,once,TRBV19,CATQGLTGMGNQPQHF,TGTGCCACCCAGGGCCTTACAGGGATGGGTAATCAGCCCCAGCATTTT
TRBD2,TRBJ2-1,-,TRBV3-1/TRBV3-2,CASSPRAGVGNEQFF,TGTGCCAGCAGCCCCAGAGCGGGGGTTGGCAATGAGCAGTTCTTC
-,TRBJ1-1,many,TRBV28,CASSLSVAGMNTEAFF,TGTGCCAGCAGTTTAAGTGTCGCAGGGATGAACACTGAAGCTTTCTTT
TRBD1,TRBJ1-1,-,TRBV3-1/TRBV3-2,CASSISDRGAFF,TGTGCCAGCAGCATCTCGGACAGGGGAGCTTTCTTT
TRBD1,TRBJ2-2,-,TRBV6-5,CARGTGRAGELFF,TGTGCCAGAGGGACAGGGCGGGCCGGGGAGCTGTTTTTT
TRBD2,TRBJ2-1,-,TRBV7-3,CASSSRPGLGAYNEQFF,TGTGCCAGCAGCTCGCGACCGGGACTAGGGGCCTACAATGAGCAGTTCTTC
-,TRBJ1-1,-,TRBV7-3,CASSPTSGTEAFF,TGTGCCAGCAGCCCAACGTCAGGGACTGAAGCTTTCTTT
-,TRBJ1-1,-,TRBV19,CASSIERGATEAFF,TGTGCCAGTAGTATAGAGCGGGGAGCCACTGAAGCTTTCTTT
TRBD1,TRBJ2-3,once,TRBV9,CASSSGQVLTDTQYF,TGTGCCAGCAGCTCTGGACAGGTACTCACAGATACGCAGTATTTT
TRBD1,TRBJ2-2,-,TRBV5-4,CASSPKPGQGTTGELFF,TGTGCCAGCAGCCCGAAACCGGGACAGGGGACCACCGGGGAGCTGTTTTTT
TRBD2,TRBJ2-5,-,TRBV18,CASSPPAGGETQYF,TGTGCCAGCTCACCACCGGCGGGGGGCGAGACCCAGTACTTC
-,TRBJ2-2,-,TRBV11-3,CASSLGADTGELFF,TGTGCCAGCAGCTTAGGAGCGGACACCGGGGAGCTGTTTTTT
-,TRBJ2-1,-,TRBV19,CASSPSRVGDNEQFF,TGTGCCAGTAGCCCTTCTCGGGTTGGTGACAATGAGCAGTTCTTC
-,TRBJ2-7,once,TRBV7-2,CASSLAPQLYEQYF,TGTGCCAGCAGCTTAGCGCCACAGCTATACGAGCAGTACTTC
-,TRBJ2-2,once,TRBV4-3,CASSQGAGWIGELFF,TGCGCCAGCAGCCAAGGGGCAGGGTGGATCGGGGAGCTGTTTTTT